This TCR beta chain derives from a study of T cell responses to AZD1222 COVID-19 vaccine. Study findings and constraints: Mapped onto spike, vaccine-associated CD4 TCRs spanned it and were dominant at 160-218 and 743-854. The donor group comprised mostly white British people and more females; the analysis possibly underestimated clonal diversity. AZD1222 recipients seropositive at baseline numbered only five to seven.

The data were produced by immunoSEQ multiplex PCR, yet TCRdb's version contains in-frame clones alone and is incomplete. This sample has around 83,000 clones, with about 91% found just once. The CDR3 covers 15 residues. Deletions cut 3 bases from V and 5 bases from J, with 13 bases between. Germline V gene sequence: CDR1 LNHDA, CDR2 SQIVND (reference sequence). In the case of this clone: What it binds is unknown.

The chain carries TRBV19 and TRBJ2-2; TRBD1 might be the D (7 bases). The sequence was obtained from an adult in good health. Sequencing used peripheral blood, obtained on day 0 of AZD1222 vaccination. The CDR3 region is CASSIRAGGTGELFF. The CDR3 nucleotides are TGTGCCAGTAGTATCAGGGCAGGGGGGACCGGGGAGCTGTTTTTT.